This T cell receptor beta chain came from a study of post-analysis software for immune sequencing data. This clonotype turned up a few times. Its antigen remains unidentified. General study points: Five TRBV segments were significantly more frequent in patients than in controls. TRBV5-6, TRBV5-1 and TRBV20-1 were among these segments.

Prepared TCR beta cDNA libraries contained unique molecular identifiers. TCRdb itself ran the PCR reads through MiXCR, one entry per CDR3 protein. This sample yields around 400,000 distinct CDR3 sequences, of which roughly 35% are seen a single time; 13% belongs to the top ten. The germline V gene encodes CDR1 DFQATT and CDR2 SNEGSKA (reference sequence). Trimming removed 3 bases at V and 5 bases at J, with 14 bases between. The CDR3 consists of 14 residues. The TCR was taken from a girl between 5 and 17 years old with multiple sclerosis. Sequenced sample: blood. The chain has TRBV20-1 and TRBJ1-5, with TRBD1 as a possible D gene (6 bases). CDR3 residues: CSASARGIDQPQHF. The CDR3 nucleotides read TGCAGTGCTAGCGCCAGGGGAATAGATCAGCCCCAGCATTTT.